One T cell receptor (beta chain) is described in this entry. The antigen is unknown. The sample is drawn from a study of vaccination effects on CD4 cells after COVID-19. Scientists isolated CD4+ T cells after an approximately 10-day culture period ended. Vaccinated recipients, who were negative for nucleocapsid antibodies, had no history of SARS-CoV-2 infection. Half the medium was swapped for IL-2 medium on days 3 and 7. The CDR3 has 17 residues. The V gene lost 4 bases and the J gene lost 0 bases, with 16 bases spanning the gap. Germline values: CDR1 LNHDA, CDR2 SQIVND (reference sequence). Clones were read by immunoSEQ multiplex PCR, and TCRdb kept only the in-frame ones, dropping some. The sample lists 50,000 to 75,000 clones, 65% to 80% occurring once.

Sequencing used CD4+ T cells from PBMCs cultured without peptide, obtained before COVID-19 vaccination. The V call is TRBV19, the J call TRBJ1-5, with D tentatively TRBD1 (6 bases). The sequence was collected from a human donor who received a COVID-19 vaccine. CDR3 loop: CASSRVRDKISNQPQHF. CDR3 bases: TGTGCCAGTAGTAGGGTGAGGGACAAAATTAGCAATCAGCCCCAGCATTTT.